One sample yielded the 12 T cell receptor beta chains listed below, sequenced in a study of tumor-infiltrating lymphocytes in primary liver carcinoma. The template, roughly 510 ng total RNA, yielded TCR beta cDNA made with a constant-region primer. Nested multiplex PCR, run for three rounds with slightly modified ARM-PCR, yielded TCR beta libraries. Amplification in the first two PCR rounds was performed using TRBV1-TRBV30 forward primers and a C-beta reverse primer for 10 cycles each. Via MiXCR, TCRdb re-called the multiplex PCR reads, giving one row per CDR3 protein. The sample carries 310,000 or so distinct CDR3 sequences, roughly three fifths recorded once. The researchers obtained blood RNA from unsorted whole blood and also extracted germline DNA. Sequencing was carried out using peripheral blood. The source of these receptors is a woman aged 25 to 39 with primary liver carcinoma and hepatitis B virus infection.

Concerning this clonotype: This could be a read error, since a much larger clone is one nucleotide away. V is TRBV4-3 and J is TRBJ2-3; TRBD1 or TRBD2 may be the D gene (6 bases each). The CDR3 is made up of 13 amino acids. Germline V CDR1 and CDR2: LGHNA, YSLEER. The CDR3 nucleotides are TGCGGCAGCAGCCAAGGAGGGGGAGATACGCAGTATTTT. This gives the protein CGSSQGGGDTQYF.

As regards this clonotype: At one of its ends the junction is not consistent with the germline gene, which may arise from a read error. This chain joins TRBV29-1 and TRBJ2-5, with D tentatively TRBD1 (5 bases). The length of the CDR3 is 14 residues. CDR1 is SQVTM, CDR2 ANQGSEA, per germline. The CDR3 spells CNVEDTGREETQYF. The CDR3 DNA is TGCAACGTTGAAGATACGGGCAGGGAAGAGACCCAGTACTTC.

This clonotype showed up many times. The rearrangement links TRBV12-3 or TRBV12-4 to TRBJ2-3; D is undetermined. The CDR3 is 14 amino acids. V was trimmed by 5 bases and J by 2 bases, leaving 11 bases between them. CDR3 region: CASSTTANTDTQYF. The CDR3 bases are TGTGCCAGCAGTACCACCGCCAACACAGATACGCAGTATTTT.

The chain links TRBV30 to TRBJ1-1; 7 nucleotides line up with TRBD1. The CDR3 runs to 13 residues. V dropped 0 bases and J dropped 7; count of bases not matched to a gene: 5. Germline V CDR1 and CDR2: GTSNPN, SVGIG (reference sequence). The CDR3 here is CAWSVRQGFEAFF. CDR3 in DNA: TGTGCCTGGAGTGTACGACAGGGCTTTGAAGCTTTCTTT.

This clonotype has at least ten counts. The chain uses TRBV6-1 and TRBJ1-1, with 7 positions matching TRBD1. Trimming took 8 bases from V and 1 from J; bases not matched to a gene: 10. The CDR3 runs to 15 residues. Germline lookup yields CDR1 MNHNS and CDR2 SASEGT. For the CDR3, the DNA is TGTGCCAGCCTAGACCTGGGACAGACGAACACTGAAGCTTTCTTT. It yields the protein CASLDLGQTNTEAFF.

Concerning this clonotype itself: This may be a read error: a much more frequent sequence differs by one nucleotide. This sequence joins TRBV12-3 or TRBV12-4 and TRBJ2-2; D might be TRBD1 or TRBD2, each matching 5 bases. The CDR3 consists of 15 residues. With 8 bases removed from V and 6 bases from J, the gap between germline ends came to 19 bases. The CDR3 is CASGETGTKAGELFF. The CDR3 DNA sequence: TGTGCCAGCGGTGAGACCGGGACCAAGGCCGGGGAGCTGTTTTTT.

The table lists this clonotype with many counts. This chain connects TRBV29-1 to TRBJ2-1; unclear D gene. V lost 7 bases, J lost 2 bases, and 12 bases lay in between. Germline values: CDR1 SQVTM, CDR2 ANQGSEA. CDR3 length: 13 residues. The CDR3 bases are TGCAGCGCACGAGTCGTTACCTACAATGAGCAGTTCTTC. This codes for CSARVVTYNEQFF.

Ten or more counts support this clonotype. The chain uses TRBV29-1 and TRBJ2-1; 8 bases are shared with TRBD2. The CDR3 is 11 amino acids. Looked up from germline, CDR1 is SQVTM and CDR2 is ANQGSEA. The J segment lost 6 bases and the V segment lost 7 bases, leaving 2 bases of the junction unmatched. The CDR3 sequence: CSGTSLNEQFF. The CDR3 DNA is TGCAGCGGGACTAGCCTCAATGAGCAGTTCTTC.

Regarding this clonotype: A much more abundant neighbour one base away suggests this may be a read error. No conserved phenylalanine or tryptophan is present at the end of the CDR3, so a read error is the likely explanation. The V call is TRBV12-3 or TRBV12-4, the J call TRBJ2-7, with D perhaps matching TRBD1 (6 bases). The CDR3 covers 12 residues. V was clipped by 5 bases and J by 4 bases, with 9 bases between them. CDR3 nucleotide sequence: TGTGCCAGCAGTCAGCAGGGGTACGAGCAGTACCTC. It yields the protein CASSQQGYEQYL.

V usage is TRBV5-1 and J usage is TRBJ2-1, with 10 bases lining up with TRBD2. The CDR3 has 18 amino acids. Germline CDR1 reads SGHRS; CDR2 reads YFSETQ. V shed 0 bases, J shed 0 bases, and the junction held 6 bases outside the gene matches. CDR3: CASSLEAGGASSYNEQFF. CDR3 nucleotide sequence: TGCGCCAGCAGCTTGGAAGCGGGAGGGGCTAGCTCCTACAATGAGCAGTTCTTC.

The sample holds a few counts of this clonotype. This sequence joins TRBV14 and TRBJ1-1, with D perhaps matching TRBD1 (6 bases). CDR3 length: 15 residues. Trimming removed 1 base at V and 8 bases at J, with 17 bases between. Germline V CDR1 and CDR2: SGHDN, FVKESK. CDR3 in DNA: TGTGCCAGCAGCCAAGCCGGAGGGGCTCAGGGGGAAGCTTTCTTT. As protein: CASSQAGGAQGEAFF.

The chain couples TRBV4-2 to TRBJ1-1; D unclear. The germline CDR1 and CDR2 sequences are LGHNA and YNFKEQ. The CDR3 is made up of 15 amino acids. V gave up 4 bases and J gave up 4 bases, with 16 bases separating them. The CDR3 sequence: CASSPIPSDGTEAFF. The CDR3 DNA is TGTGCCAGCAGCCCCATCCCGTCGGACGGCACTGAAGCTTTCTTT.